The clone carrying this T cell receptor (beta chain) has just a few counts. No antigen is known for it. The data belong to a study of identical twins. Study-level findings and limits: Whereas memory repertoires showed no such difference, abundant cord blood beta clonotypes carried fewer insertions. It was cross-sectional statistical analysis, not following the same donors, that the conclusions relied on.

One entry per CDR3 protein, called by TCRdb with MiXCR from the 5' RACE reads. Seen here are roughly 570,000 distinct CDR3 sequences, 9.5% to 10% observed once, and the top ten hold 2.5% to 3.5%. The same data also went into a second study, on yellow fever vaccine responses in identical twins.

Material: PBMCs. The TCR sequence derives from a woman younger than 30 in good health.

CDR3 in amino acids: CASSRGTLRQGSNEQFF. DNA for the CDR3: TGTGCCAGCAGCCGCGGAACATTGAGACAGGGAAGCAATGAGCAGTTCTTC. The genes are TRBV3-1 and TRBJ2-1; 7 nucleotides line up with TRBD1. The junction had 15 bases not matched to a gene; V was cut back by 4 bases and J by 6 bases. The CDR3 sequence is 17 residues long. Germline lookup yields CDR1 LGHDT and CDR2 YNNKEL (reference sequence).